This TCR beta chain is drawn from a study of identical twins listed by TCRdb under 2016. Background on the whole study: TCR alpha and beta repertoires from monozygotic twins, unrelated adults of various ages and cord blood were deep-sequenced to test whether fetal clonotypes persist. To rule out contamination, the twin experiments were replicated at different times with different library preparation protocols. Overall results and qualifications from the work: Because the same donors could not be followed over many years, the conclusions depended on cross-sectional statistical analysis. A weaker excess of twin sharing was found in beta out-of-frame sequences because the signal-to-noise ratio was lowered by fewer shared sequences. Invariant T cells such as MAIT and iNKT could partly confound zero-insertion analyses, though diverse VJ usage argued against this for most clonotypes. In monozygotic twins, recombination models systematically underestimated out-of-frame TCR alpha sharing, but the models matched the sharing seen between unrelated individuals. Abundant cord blood beta clonotypes had fewer insertions, young adult naive repertoires showed a similar but weaker trend, and memory repertoires showed no such trend. Compared with coincidental sharing between unrelated individuals, out-of-frame TCR alpha sequences shared between twins showed an excess of sequences with low generation probability.

Deletion took 6 bases off V and 1 base off J, with a span of 14 bases between the germline ends. The CDR3 has 15 amino acids, counting the end cysteine and phenylalanine. Only the CDR3 DNA is retained, 45 bases long and in frame from the first base. Notes on this clonotype: Its antigen is not yet known. Base-call qualities are not available, and no considerably larger clone is one nucleotide away.

Library prep was done by 5' RACE. The instrument was an Illumina HiSeq 2000. A universal primer binding site was introduced by template switching, and a unique molecular identifier was present in the final cDNA, enabling accurate counting of TCR cDNA molecules. Specific primers in the conserved constant-segment region were used to synthesize first-strand cDNA for the TCR alpha and beta chains. To control for contamination, every cDNA library carried two barcodes: a SMART-Mk sample barcode plus Illumina barcodes. TruSeq adapter sequences, together with Illumina sample barcodes, were added in two successive PCR steps. The Illumina HiSeq platform was used with custom primers to sequence TCR alpha and beta cDNA libraries. From the authors' description of their analysis: Unique molecular identifiers were extracted from raw reads with MiGEC, and CDR3 positions were determined with MiXCR. Recombination models were inferred per individual with the repgenHMM and IGoR tools using an EM algorithm. Shared clonotypes were analyzed with the tcR package in R, and sharing was normalized by the product of cloneset sizes. To study raw recombination without the effects of thymic and clonal selection, out-of-frame nonproductive sequences were analyzed. The raw public data were reprocessed by TCRdb itself: fastp quality trimming at Q25, MiXCR clonotype calling, in-frame beta chains only. Identical CDR3 proteins give one entry, which carries the most common genes and DNA. The V and J calls were not made by the authors but by TCRdb's processing. The sample records 400,000 to 500,000 distinct CDR3 sequences, 13% to 15% of which are singletons. The ten largest make up approximately 0.98% of the sample.

Every donor in the study was a healthy Caucasian. Three pairs of female monozygotic twins, all aged about 18 to 29 years, were included in the twin cohort. CD4+ and CD8+ T cell populations were isolated with positive isolation kits from Invitrogen. The same sample was also used in a study of yellow fever vaccine responses in identical twins. Taken from the second paper: The T cell response to vaccination in identical twins was reported by the authors to appear partly convergent and partly personalized. Focusing on identical twins, the study followed the T cell clones that responded to the vaccine, and did so with precision.

In this chain, TRBV12-3 or TRBV12-4 is recombined with TRBJ2-3, with TRBD1 perhaps the D gene, on 6 matching bases. The sequence was collected from a woman aged 18-29 years in good health. Source material: CD4+ T cells sorted from blood. The CDR3 protein sequence reads: CASSLRPGGTDTQYF. The DNA reads TGTGCCAGCAGCCTAAGACCAGGGGGCACAGATACGCAGTATTTT.